This T cell receptor (beta chain) was sequenced during a study of cytomegalovirus exposure and HLA in healthy donors. At the level of the study: For the approximately 390 genotyped donors, roughly 80% fell within the Caucasian-associated ancestry cluster.

PCR employed 60 Vbeta and 13 Jbeta primers. Repertoires were generated with immunoSEQ multiplex PCR, while TCRdb's copy carries only in-frame clones and drops some. The table includes about 140,000 clones, approximately 78% detected once. Concerning this clone: Its matching antigen is unknown.

Points from the study as a whole: Later, an analysis found that common viral pathogens appeared to be linked with several of the most significant clusters. Highly shared sequence variants in one cluster were likely a sequencing artifact. As a later analysis showed, a missense DCLRE1C variant was linked to trimming of TCR beta V- and J-genes.

Source material: PBMCs. This TCR derives from a man aged 18-30 years in good health and CMV-seropositive.

The CDR3 DNA reads as TGTGCCAGCAGTTTGACAGGGATGACTAATGAAAAACTGTTTTTT. As protein: CASSLTGMTNEKLFF. The chain recombines TRBV27 with TRBJ1-4, with 7 positions matching TRBD1. The CDR3 is 15 amino acids. Unmatched junction bases numbered 3, after V lost 3 bases and J lost 2 bases. Germline V gene lookup returns CDR1 MNHEY and CDR2 SMNVEV (reference sequence).